This T cell receptor beta chain was observed in a study of T-cell memory formation after mild COVID-19 (dated by TCRdb to the early 2020s). At the level of the whole study: TCR sequence clusters from the two donors were found to be largely donor specific. In two donors, T-cell clones that expanded and contracted after mild COVID-19 were followed by sequencing TCRalpha and TCRbeta repertoires longitudinally. The cohort comprised two young, previously healthy adult volunteers, one female and one male. The paper's findings and limits, for the study overall: Some responding clones were found in pre-infection memory, which suggests that pre-existing cross-reactive memory T cells took part in the SARS-CoV-2 response. From day 15 to 85, contracting clones showed balanced CD4/CD8 phenotypes, whereas a second wave of clones that expanded from day 15 to 37 leaned towards CD4+. SARS-CoV-2 specificity was not confirmed for the second-wave clones peaking on day 37. Only a couple of mild cases were covered by the study, and larger cohorts that include severe cases with pre-infection samples were considered necessary. Contracting CD4+ clones were found mainly in CM and EM memory subsets, while CD8+ clones were enriched in EMRA.

Ficoll-Paque density gradient centrifugation was used to isolate PBMCs. This clonotype was counted only a few times. Its antigen is still unknown. No base quality information exists; no much larger clone differs at one position. The sequencing machine was an Illumina NovaSeq 6000. Using 5'RACE with constant-segment primers, TCRalpha and TCRbeta cDNA libraries were constructed, with sample barcodes and unique molecular identifiers added in the process. RNA was extracted from every sample with Trizol reagent. Library amplification was performed in two PCR steps, and a second sample barcode and Illumina TruSeq adapters were introduced in the second step. Sequencing of the libraries was done on an Illumina NovaSeq, producing 2 x 150 bp paired-end reads. In the paper's pipeline: The reads were demultiplexed and collapsed into UMI-guided consensus sequences using migec v1.2.7. Using mixcr v2.1.11, the UMI consensuses were aligned to TRA and TRB V and J templates and assembled into clonotypes. Clonotypes were classified as expanded or contracted when called significant by both edgeR and NoisET, with noise models trained on biological replicates. For edgeR calls, the thresholds were a false discovery rate-adjusted p below 0.01 and a log2 fold-change of 1. As an exploratory analysis of dynamics, PCA with hierarchical clustering was applied to max-normalized trajectories of the 1000 most abundant clonotypes. Each responding clone was given a CD4 or CD8 phenotype based on the CD4+ and CD8+ repertoires, which had been sequenced separately. The public reads were quality trimmed at Q25 with fastp and then assembled into clones with MiXCR by TCRdb, keeping productive beta chains. Each CDR3 protein appears once, grouped with its most common genes and DNA. TCRdb's processing, not the study's, gives the V and J calls here. The sample yields some 450,000 distinct CDR3 sequences; 15% to 25% were counted once. The top ten hold roughly 8.4% of the sample.

This sequence was found in an adult woman who had mild COVID-19 (a few samples of this study predate the infection). The sample titles of this study are shuffled in the database, so cell type and time point are left out; the donor was told from shared clones. Sequenced input: PBMCs or a T cell subset sorted from them (not recorded which).

The bases read TGTGCCAGCAGGTCCCTGGGAGGGAAGGGCACTGAAGCTTTCTTT. Protein translation: CASRSLGGKGTEAFF. The receptor chain draws on TRBV12-3 or TRBV12-4 and TRBJ1-1; the D segment cannot be called with confidence. The CDR3 runs 15 amino acids, cysteine and phenylalanine included. This entry keeps only the CDR3 DNA: 45 bases, framed from base 1. A distance of 18 bases separates the germline ends of V and J, which lose 6 bases and 4 bases respectively.